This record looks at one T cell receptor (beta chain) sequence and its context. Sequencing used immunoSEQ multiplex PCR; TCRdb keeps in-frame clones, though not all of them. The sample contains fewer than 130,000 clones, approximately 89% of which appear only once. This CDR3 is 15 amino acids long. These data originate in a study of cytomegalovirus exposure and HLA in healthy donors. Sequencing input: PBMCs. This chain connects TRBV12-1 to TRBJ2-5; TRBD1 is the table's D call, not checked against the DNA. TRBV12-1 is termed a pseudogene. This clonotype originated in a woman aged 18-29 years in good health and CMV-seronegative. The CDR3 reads CASASDRGVQETQYF. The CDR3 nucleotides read TGTGCCAGCGCCTCGGACAGGGGTGTACAAGAGACCCAGTACTTC.